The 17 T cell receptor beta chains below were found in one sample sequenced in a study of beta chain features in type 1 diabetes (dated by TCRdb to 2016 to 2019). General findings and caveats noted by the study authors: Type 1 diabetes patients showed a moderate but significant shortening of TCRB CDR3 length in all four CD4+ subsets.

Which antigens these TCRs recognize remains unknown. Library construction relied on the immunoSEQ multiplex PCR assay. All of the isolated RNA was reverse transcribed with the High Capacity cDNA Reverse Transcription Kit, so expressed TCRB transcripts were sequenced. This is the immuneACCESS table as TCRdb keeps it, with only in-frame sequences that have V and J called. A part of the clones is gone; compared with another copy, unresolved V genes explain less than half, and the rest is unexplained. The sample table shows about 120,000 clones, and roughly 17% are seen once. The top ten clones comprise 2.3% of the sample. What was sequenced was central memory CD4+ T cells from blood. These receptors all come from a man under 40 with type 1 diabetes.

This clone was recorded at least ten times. DNA of the CDR3: TGCGCCAGCAGCTTGGAAGGGCTCGATGAGCAGTTCTTC. It encodes CASSLEGLDEQFF. The V gene is TRBV5-1, the J gene TRBJ2-1; D unresolved. This CDR3 is 13 amino acids long. The V gene lost 0 bases and the J gene lost 8 bases, with 9 bases spanning the gap. Looked up from germline, CDR1 is SGHRS and CDR2 is YFSETQ.

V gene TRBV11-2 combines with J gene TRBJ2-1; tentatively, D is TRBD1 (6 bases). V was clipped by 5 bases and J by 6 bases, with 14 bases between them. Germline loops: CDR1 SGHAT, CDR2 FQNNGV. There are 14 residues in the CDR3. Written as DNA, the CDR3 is TGTGCCAGCAGCCCTAGGGGGACACTCAATGAGCAGTTCTTC. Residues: CASSPRGTLNEQFF.

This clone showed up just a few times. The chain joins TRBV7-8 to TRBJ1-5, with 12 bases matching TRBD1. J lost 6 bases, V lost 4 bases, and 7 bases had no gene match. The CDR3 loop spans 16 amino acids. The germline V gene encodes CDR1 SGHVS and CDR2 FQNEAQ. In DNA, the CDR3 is TGTGCCAGCAGCTATTCCGGGACAGGGGGCCTTCAGCCCCAGCATTTT. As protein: CASSYSGTGGLQPQHF.

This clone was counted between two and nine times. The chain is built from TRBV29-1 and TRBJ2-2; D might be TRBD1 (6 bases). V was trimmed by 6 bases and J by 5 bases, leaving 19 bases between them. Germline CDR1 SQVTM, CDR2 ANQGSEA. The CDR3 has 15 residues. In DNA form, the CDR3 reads TGCAGCGTGGCCCCTTTGGCAGGGGCAACCGGGGAGCTGTTTTTT. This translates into CSVAPLAGATGELFF.

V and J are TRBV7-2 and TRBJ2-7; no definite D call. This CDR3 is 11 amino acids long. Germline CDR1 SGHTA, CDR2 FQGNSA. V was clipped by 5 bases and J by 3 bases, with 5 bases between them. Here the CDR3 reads CASSRRYEQYF. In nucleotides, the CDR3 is TGTGCCAGCAGCAGGCGCTACGAGCAGTACTTC.

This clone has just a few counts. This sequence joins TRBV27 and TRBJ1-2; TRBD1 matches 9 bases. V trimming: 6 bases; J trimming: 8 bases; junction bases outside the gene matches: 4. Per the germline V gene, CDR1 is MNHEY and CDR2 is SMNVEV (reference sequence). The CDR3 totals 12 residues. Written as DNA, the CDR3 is TGTGCCAGCAGGACGACAGGGGGAGGCTACACCTTC. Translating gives CASRTTGGGYTF.

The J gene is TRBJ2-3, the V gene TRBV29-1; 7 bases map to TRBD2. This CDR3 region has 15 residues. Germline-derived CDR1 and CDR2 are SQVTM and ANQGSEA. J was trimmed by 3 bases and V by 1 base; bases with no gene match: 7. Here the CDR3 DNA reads TGCAGCGTTGAAGGCCAGCGGGGTGGGACAGATACGCAGTATTTT. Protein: CSVEGQRGGTDTQYF.

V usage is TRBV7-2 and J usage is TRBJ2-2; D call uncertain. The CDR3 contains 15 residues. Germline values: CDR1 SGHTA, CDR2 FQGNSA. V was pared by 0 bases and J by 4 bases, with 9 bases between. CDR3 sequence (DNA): TGTGCCAGCAGCTTAGCAGTCACATTCACCGGGGAGCTGTTTTTT. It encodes CASSLAVTFTGELFF.

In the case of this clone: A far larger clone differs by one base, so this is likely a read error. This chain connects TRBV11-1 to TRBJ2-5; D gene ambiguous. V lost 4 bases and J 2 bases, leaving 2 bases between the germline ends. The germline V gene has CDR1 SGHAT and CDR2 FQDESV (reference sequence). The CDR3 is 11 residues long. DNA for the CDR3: TGTGCCAGCAGCTCTCAAGAGACCCAGTACTTC. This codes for CASSSQETQYF.

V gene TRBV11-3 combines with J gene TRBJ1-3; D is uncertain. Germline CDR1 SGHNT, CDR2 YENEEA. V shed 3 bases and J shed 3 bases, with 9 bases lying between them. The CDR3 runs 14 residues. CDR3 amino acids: CASSLRGVGNTIYF. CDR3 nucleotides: TGTGCCAGCAGCTTGCGGGGTGTTGGAAACACCATATATTTT.

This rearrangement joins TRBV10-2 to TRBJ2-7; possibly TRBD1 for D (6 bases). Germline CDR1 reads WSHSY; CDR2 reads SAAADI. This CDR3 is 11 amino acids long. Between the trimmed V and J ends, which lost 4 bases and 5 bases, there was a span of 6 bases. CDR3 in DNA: TGCGCCAGCAGTGGACAGGACGAGCAGTACTTC. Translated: CASSGQDEQYF.

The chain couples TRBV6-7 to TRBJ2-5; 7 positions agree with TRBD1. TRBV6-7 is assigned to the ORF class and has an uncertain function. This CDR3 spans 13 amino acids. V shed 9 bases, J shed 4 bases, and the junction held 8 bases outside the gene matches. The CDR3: CASSDRESETQYF. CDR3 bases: TGTGCCAGTAGTGACAGGGAATCAGAGACCCAGTACTTC.

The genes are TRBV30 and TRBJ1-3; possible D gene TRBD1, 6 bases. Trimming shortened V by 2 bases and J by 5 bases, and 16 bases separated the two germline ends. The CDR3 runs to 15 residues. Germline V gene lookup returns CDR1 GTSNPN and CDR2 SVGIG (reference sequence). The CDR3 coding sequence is TGTGCCTGGAGTATGGCGGGGGCAATAAGAAACACCATATATTTT. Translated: CAWSMAGAIRNTIYF.

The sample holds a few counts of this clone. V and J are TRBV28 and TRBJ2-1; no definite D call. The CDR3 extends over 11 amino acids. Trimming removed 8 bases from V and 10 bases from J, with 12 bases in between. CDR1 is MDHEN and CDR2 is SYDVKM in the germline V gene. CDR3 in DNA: TGTGCCAGCGTTACCCCCACCGAGCAGTTCTTC. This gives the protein CASVTPTEQFF.

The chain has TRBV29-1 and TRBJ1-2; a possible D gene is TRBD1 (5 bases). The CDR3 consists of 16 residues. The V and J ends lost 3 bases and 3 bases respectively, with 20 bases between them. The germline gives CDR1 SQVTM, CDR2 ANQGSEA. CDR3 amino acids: CSVDKVVGPGDYGYTF. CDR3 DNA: TGCAGCGTTGATAAAGTTGTGGGCCCGGGGGACTATGGCTACACCTTC.

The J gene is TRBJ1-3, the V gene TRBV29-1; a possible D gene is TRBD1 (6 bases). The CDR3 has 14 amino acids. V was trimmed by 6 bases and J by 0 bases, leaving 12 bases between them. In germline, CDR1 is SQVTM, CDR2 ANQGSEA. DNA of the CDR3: TGCAGCGTGAACCGAGGGGGCTCTGGAAACACCATATATTTT. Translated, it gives CSVNRGGSGNTIYF.

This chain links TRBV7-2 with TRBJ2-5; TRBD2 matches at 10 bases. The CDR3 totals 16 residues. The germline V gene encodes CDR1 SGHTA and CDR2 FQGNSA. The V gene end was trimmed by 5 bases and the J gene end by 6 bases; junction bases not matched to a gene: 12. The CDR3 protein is CASSGPLAGASKTQYF. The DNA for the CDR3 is TGTGCCAGCAGCGGCCCTCTAGCGGGGGCTTCTAAGACCCAGTACTTC.